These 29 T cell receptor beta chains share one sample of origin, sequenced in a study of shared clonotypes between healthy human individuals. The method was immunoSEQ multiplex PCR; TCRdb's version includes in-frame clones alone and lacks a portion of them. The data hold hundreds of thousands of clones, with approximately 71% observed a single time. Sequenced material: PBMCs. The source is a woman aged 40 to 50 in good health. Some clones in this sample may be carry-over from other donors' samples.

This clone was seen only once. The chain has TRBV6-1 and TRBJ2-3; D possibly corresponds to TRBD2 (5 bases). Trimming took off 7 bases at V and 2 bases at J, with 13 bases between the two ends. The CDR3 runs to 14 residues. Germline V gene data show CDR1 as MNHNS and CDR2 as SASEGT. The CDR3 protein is CASNVGGHTDTQYF. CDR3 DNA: TGTGCCAGCAATGTGGGCGGGCACACAGATACGCAGTATTTT.

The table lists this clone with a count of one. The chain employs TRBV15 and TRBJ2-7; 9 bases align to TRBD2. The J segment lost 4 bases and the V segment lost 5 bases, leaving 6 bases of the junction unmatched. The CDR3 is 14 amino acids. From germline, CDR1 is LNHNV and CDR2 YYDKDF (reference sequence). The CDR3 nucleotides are TGTGCCACCAGCTCCGGGACTAGCTGGTACGAGCAGTACTTC. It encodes CATSSGTSWYEQYF.

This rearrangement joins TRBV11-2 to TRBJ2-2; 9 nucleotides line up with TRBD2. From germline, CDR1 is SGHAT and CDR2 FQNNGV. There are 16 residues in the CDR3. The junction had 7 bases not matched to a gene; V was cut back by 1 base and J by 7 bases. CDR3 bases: TGTGCCAGCAGCTTAGGGGCGGGAGGGCCGATCGGGGAGCTGTTTTTT. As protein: CASSLGAGGPIGELFF.

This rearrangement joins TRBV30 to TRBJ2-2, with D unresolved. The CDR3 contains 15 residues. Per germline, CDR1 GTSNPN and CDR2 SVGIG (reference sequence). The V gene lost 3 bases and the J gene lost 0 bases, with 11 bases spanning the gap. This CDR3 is CAWRSQNANTGELFF. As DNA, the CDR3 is TGTGCCTGGAGGAGTCAGAATGCGAACACCGGGGAGCTGTTTTTT.

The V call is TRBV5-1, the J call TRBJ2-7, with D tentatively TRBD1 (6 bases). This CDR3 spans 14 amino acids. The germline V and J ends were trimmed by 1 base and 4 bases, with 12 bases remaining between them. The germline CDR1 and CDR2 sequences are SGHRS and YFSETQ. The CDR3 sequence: CASSLPSDSYEQYF. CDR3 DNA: TGCGCCAGCAGCTTGCCCTCGGACAGTTACGAGCAGTACTTC.

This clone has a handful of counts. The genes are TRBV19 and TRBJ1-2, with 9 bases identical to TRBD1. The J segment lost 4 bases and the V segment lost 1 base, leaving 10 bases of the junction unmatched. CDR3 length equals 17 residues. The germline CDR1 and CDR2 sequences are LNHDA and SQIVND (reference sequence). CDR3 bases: TGTGCCAGTAGTATAGCTCTCGGGACAGGGAGTATCTATGGCTACACCTTC. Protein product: CASSIALGTGSIYGYTF.

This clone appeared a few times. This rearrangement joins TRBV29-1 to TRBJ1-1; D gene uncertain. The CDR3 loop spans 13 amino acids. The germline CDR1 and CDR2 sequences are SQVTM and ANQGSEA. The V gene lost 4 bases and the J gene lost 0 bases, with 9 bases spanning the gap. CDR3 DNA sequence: TGCAGCGTTGCCGGGCCCATGAACACTGAAGCTTTCTTT. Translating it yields CSVAGPMNTEAFF.

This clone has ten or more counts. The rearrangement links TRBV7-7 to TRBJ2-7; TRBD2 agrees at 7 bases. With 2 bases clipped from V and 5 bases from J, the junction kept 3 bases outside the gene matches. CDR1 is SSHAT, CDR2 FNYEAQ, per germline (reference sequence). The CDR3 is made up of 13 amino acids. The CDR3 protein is CASSLSSGDEQYF. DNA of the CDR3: TGTGCCAGCAGCTTATCCAGCGGGGACGAGCAGTACTTC. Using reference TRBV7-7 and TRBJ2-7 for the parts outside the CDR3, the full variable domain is GAGVSQSPRYKVTKRGQDVTLRCDPISSHATLYWYQQALGQGPEFLTYFNYEAQPDKSGLPSDRFSAERPEGSISTLTIQRTEQRDSAMYRCASSLSSGDEQYFGPGTRLTVT.

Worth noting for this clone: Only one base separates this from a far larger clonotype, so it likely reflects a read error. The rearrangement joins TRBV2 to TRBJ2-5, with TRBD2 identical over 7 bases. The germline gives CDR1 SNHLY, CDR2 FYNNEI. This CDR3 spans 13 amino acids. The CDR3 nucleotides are TGTACCAGCACTGCGGGAGTAATGGAGACCCAGTACTTC. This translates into CTSTAGVMETQYF.

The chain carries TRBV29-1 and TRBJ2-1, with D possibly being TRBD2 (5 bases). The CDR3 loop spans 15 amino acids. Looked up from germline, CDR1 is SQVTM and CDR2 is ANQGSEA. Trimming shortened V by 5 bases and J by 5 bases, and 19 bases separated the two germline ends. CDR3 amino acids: CSVRDTSLKHNEQFF. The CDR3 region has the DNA TGCAGCGTTCGGGATACATCGCTAAAGCACAATGAGCAGTTCTTC.

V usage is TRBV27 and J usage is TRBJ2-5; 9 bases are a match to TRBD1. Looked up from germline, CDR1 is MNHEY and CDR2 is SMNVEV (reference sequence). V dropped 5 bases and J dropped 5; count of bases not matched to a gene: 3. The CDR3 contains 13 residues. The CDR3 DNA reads TGTGCCAGCAGTACAGGGGGCCGGGAGACCCAGTACTTC. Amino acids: CASSTGGRETQYF.

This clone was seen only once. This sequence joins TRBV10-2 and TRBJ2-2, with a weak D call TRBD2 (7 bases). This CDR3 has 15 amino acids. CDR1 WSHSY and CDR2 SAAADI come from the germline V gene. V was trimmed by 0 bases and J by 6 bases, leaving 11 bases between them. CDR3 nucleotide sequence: TGCGCCAGCAGTGAGTCCGCGGGGGCGGCCGGGGAGCTGTTTTTT. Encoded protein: CASSESAGAAGELFF.

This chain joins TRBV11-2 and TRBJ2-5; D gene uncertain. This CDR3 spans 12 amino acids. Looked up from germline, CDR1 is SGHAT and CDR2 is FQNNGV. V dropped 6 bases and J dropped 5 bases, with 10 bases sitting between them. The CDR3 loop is CASSRAVETQYF. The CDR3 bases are TGTGCCAGCAGTCGGGCGGTGGAGACCCAGTACTTC.

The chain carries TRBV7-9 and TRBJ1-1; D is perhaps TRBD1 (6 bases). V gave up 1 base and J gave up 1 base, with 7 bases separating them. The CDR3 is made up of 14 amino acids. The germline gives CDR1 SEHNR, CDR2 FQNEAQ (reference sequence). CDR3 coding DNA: TGTGCCAGCAGCTTAGTACAGGGGAACACTGAAGCTTTCTTT. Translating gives CASSLVQGNTEAFF.

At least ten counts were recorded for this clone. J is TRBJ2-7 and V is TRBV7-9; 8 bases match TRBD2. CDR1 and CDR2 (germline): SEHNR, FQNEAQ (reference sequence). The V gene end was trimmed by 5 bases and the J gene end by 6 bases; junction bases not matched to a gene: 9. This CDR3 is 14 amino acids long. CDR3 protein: CASSLSGRLGEQYF. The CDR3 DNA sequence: TGTGCCAGCAGCCTAAGCGGGAGATTGGGCGAGCAGTACTTC.

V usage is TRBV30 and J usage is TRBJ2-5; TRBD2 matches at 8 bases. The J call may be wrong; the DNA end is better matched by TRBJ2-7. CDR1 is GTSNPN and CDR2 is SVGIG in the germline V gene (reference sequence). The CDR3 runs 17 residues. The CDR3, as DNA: TGTGCCTGGAGTGTACTTCCGGGTAGCGGGACCTTCTACGAGCAGTACTTC. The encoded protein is CAWSVLPGSGTFYEQYF.

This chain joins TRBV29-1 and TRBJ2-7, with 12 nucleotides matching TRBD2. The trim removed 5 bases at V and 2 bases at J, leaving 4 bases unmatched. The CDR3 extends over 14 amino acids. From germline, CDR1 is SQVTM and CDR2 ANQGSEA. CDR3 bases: TGCAGCGTTTACGGACTAGCGGGAACCTACGAGCAGTACTTC. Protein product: CSVYGLAGTYEQYF.

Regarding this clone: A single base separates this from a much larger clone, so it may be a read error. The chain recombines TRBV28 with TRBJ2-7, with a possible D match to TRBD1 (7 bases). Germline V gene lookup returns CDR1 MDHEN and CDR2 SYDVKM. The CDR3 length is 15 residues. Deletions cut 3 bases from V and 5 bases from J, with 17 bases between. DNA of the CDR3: TGTGCCAGCAGTTTCAGCGGAGGGACAGCCCACGAGCAGTACTTC. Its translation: CASSFSGGTAHEQYF.

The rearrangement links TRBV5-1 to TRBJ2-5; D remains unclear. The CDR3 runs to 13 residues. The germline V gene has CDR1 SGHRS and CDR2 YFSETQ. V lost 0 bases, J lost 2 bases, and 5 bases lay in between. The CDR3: CASSLEAQETQYF. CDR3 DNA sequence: TGCGCCAGCAGCTTGGAGGCACAAGAGACCCAGTACTTC.

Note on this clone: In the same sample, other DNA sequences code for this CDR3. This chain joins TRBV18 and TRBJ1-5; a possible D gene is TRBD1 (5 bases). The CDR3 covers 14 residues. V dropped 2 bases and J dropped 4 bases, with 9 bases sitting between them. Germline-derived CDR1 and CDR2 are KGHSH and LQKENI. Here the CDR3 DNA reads TGTGCCAGCTCACCAGGGGCTGGGAATCAGCCCCAGCATTTT. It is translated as CASSPGAGNQPQHF.

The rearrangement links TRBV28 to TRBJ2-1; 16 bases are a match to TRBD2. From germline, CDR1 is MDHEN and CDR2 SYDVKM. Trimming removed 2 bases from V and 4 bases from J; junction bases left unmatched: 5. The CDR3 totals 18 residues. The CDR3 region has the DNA TGTGCCAGCAGTTTAGGGACTAGCGGGAGGGCGTCATACAATGAGCAGTTCTTC. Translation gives CASSLGTSGRASYNEQFF.

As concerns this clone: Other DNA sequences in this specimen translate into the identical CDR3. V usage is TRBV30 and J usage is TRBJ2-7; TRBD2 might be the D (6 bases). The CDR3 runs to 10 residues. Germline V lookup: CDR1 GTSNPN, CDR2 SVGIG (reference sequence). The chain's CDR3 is CASWAGEQYF. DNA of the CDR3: TGTGCTTCCTGGGCGGGGGAGCAGTACTTC.

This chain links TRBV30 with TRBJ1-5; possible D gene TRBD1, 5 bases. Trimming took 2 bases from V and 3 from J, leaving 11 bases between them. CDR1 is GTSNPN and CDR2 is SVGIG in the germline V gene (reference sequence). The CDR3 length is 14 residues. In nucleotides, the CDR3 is TGTGCCTGGAGTACTAGACAGAACAATCAGCCCCAGCATTTT. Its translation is CAWSTRQNNQPQHF. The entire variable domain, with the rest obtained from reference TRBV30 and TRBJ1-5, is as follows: SQTIHQWPATLVQPVGSPLSLECTVEGTSNPNLYWYRQAAGRGLQLLFYSVGIGQISSEVPQNLSASRPQDRQFILSSKKLLLSDSGFYLCAWSTRQNNQPQHFGDGTRLSIL.

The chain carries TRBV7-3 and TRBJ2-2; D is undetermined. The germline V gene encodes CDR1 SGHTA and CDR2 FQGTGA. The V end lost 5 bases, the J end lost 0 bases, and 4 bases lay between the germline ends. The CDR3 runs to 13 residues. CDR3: CASSPSNTGELFF. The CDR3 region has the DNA TGTGCCAGCAGCCCCTCGAACACCGGGGAGCTGTTTTTT. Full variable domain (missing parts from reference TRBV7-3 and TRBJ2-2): GAGVSQTPSNKVTEKGKYVELRCDPISGHTALYWYRQSLGQGPEFLIYFQGTGAADDSGLPNDRFFAVRPEGSVSTLKIQRTERGDSAVYLCASSPSNTGELFFGEGSRLTVL.

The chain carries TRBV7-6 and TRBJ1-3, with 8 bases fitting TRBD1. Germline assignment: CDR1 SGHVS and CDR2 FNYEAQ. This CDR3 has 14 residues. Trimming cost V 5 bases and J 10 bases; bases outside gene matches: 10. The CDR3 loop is CASSQPRQGPTIYF. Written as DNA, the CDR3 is TGTGCCAGCAGCCAACCCCGACAGGGGCCTACCATATATTTT.

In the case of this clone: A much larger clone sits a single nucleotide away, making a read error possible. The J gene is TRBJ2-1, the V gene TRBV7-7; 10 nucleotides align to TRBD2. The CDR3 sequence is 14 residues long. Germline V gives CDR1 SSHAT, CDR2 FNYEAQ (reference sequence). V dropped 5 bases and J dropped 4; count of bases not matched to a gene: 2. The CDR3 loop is CASSPSGSYNEQFF. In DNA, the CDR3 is TGTGCCAGCAGCCCTAGCGGGAGTTACAATGAGCAGTTCTTC.

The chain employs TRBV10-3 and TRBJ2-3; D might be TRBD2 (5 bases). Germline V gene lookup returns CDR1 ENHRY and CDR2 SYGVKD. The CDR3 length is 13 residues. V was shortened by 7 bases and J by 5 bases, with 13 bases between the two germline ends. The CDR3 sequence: CAITAGPGDTQYF. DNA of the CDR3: TGTGCCATCACGGCGGGCCCCGGAGATACGCAGTATTTT.

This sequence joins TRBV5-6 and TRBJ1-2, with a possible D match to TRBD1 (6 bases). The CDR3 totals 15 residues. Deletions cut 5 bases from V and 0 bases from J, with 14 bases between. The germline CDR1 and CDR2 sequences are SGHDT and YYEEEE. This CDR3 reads CASSGLTGTNYGYTF. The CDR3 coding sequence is TGTGCCAGCAGTGGTCTGACAGGCACTAACTATGGCTACACCTTC.

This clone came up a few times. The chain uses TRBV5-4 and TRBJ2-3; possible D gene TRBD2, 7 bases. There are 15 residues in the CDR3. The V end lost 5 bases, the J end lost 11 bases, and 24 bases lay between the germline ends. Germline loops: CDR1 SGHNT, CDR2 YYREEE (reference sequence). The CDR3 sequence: CASSPLAGARVGQYF. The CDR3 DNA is TGTGCCAGCAGTCCCTTGGCGGGGGCGCGTGTCGGGCAGTATTTT.